This T cell receptor (beta chain) was obtained from a study of beta chain features in type 1 diabetes. The entirety of the isolated RNA underwent reverse transcription, so expressed TCRB transcripts were sequenced. Sequencing used immunoSEQ multiplex PCR; TCRdb keeps in-frame clones, though not all of them. The table includes about 370,000 clones, over 8.5% detected once. With regard to this clone: Its antigen is currently unknown.

Study-wide findings and caveats: A closer apparent resemblance between naive, central memory and Treg TCRB repertoires was seen in patients than in healthy donors. Among all four CD4+ subsets, Type 1 diabetes patients had TCRB CDR3s that were moderately but significantly shorter.

The sequencing sample was made of central memory CD4+ T cells from blood. The origin of this receptor is a man younger than 40 with type 1 diabetes.

This CDR3 is CASSLAGMNTEAFF. The CDR3 coding sequence is TGTGCCAGCAGCCTGGCCGGGATGAACACTGAAGCTTTCTTT. The chain employs TRBV7-3 and TRBJ1-1; D unclear. Germline V gene lookup returns CDR1 SGHTA and CDR2 FQGTGA. V was trimmed by 5 bases and J by 0 bases, leaving 10 bases between them. This CDR3 has 14 amino acids.